These 14 T cell receptor beta chains came from one sample sequenced in a study of blood T cell repertoires in COVID-19. The table came from immunoSEQ multiplex PCR; TCRdb's copy has only in-frame clones and leaves some out. The sample lists around 95,000 clones, about 89% occurring once. Sample: peripheral blood. All receptors derive from a man aged 45-65 years with active COVID-19.

The CDR3 sequence: CASSRYEQGTNEKLFF. CDR3 in DNA: TGTGCCAGCTCGCGTTATGAACAGGGAACTAATGAAAAACTGTTTTTT. V usage is TRBV18 and J usage is TRBJ1-4, with a tentative D call TRBD1 (6 bases). The CDR3 runs 16 residues. Deletions cut 6 bases from V and 1 base from J, with 15 bases between. The V gene's germline CDR1 is KGHSH and CDR2 LQKENI.

CDR3 bases: TGTGCCAGCAGCCAAGATAGGGGGAGGGGTGAAAAACTGTTTTTT. It codes for CASSQDRGRGEKLFF. The chain carries TRBV3-1 (or the pseudogene TRBV3-2) and TRBJ1-4; tentative D call: TRBD1 (6 bases). CDR3 size: 15 residues. V lost 0 bases to trimming and J lost 7 bases, with 12 bases between them. Per germline, CDR1 LGHDT and CDR2 YNNKEL (reference sequence).

The chain couples TRBV29-1 to TRBJ2-2; TRBD1 is a possible D gene (5 bases). The CDR3 has 15 amino acids. Germline V gene lookup returns CDR1 SQVTM and CDR2 ANQGSEA. Trimming cost V 7 bases and J 2 bases, with 17 bases left between them. CDR3 sequence: CSAIRGLFNTGELFF. In DNA form, the CDR3 reads TGCAGCGCTATTAGGGGTCTGTTCAACACCGGGGAGCTGTTTTTT.

V usage is TRBV5-1 and J usage is TRBJ2-1, with D possibly matching TRBD1 (6 bases). This CDR3 is 15 amino acids long. Germline V gene lookup returns CDR1 SGHRS and CDR2 YFSETQ. Trimming took off 5 bases at V and 2 bases at J, with 14 bases between the two ends. CDR3 sequence: CASSRVAGAYNEQFF. The DNA for the CDR3 is TGCGCCAGCAGTCGGGTCGCAGGGGCCTACAATGAGCAGTTCTTC.

V gene TRBV12-3 or TRBV12-4 combines with J gene TRBJ1-1; D is unresolved. CDR3 length: 12 residues. V lost 3 bases to trimming and J lost 5 bases, with 7 bases between them. The CDR3 sequence: CASSFFGTEAFF. The CDR3 bases are TGTGCCAGCAGTTTTTTCGGGACTGAAGCTTTCTTT.

CDR3 nucleotides: TGTGCCACCAGTGATTTAGGGCGAGGGTCCTATAATTCACCCCTCCACTTT. Its protein is CATSDLGRGSYNSPLHF. J is TRBJ1-6 and V is TRBV24-1; D unclear. The CDR3 length is 17 residues. The V gene's germline CDR1 is KGHDR and CDR2 SFDVKD. V shed 1 base and J shed 1 base, with 10 bases lying between them.

This chain links TRBV14 with TRBJ1-6; TRBD1 agrees at 7 bases. The CDR3 runs 17 residues. Germline-derived CDR1 and CDR2 are SGHDN and FVKESK. V gave up 1 base and J gave up 3 bases; unmatched junction bases: 6. CDR3 bases: TGTGCCAGCAGCCAAGGGCCGGGACAGCACTATAATTCACCCCTCCACTTT. Translating gives CASSQGPGQHYNSPLHF.

This clone was found once. This chain uses TRBV6-2 or TRBV6-3 with TRBJ2-1; 11 positions agree with TRBD2. Trimming cost V 5 bases and J 7 bases; bases outside gene matches: 7. Per the germline V gene, CDR1 is MNHEY and CDR2 is SVGEGT. The length of the CDR3 is 15 residues. The CDR3 spells CASSKLAGGQNEQFF. The CDR3 nucleotides are TGTGCCAGCAGTAAGCTAGCGGGGGGCCAAAATGAGCAGTTCTTC.

This chain uses TRBV21-1 with TRBJ2-2; TRBD1, the D gene given by the table, was not confirmed from the DNA. TRBV21-1 is a pseudogene locus. The CDR3 covers 20 residues. The CDR3 bases are TGTGCCAGCAGCAAAGGAGAGTTTTTTTCGGGACAGGGGGGTACCGGGGAGCTGTTTTTT. It translates to CASSKGEFFSGQGGTGELFF.

This chain connects TRBV7-2 to TRBJ2-1, with 9 positions matching TRBD2. J gave up 0 bases and V 6 bases, and 12 bases lay outside the gene matches. The germline V gene encodes CDR1 SGHTA and CDR2 FQGNSA. The CDR3 is 18 amino acids. DNA for the CDR3: TGTGCCAGCAGTAATAGCGGGGGCCATACTAGCTCCTACAATGAGCAGTTCTTC. This gives the protein CASSNSGGHTSSYNEQFF.

The chain is built from TRBV9 and TRBJ2-2; the D gene is possibly TRBD2 (6 bases). CDR1 SGDLS and CDR2 YYNGEE come from the germline V gene. Trimming removed 0 bases at V and 4 bases at J, with 10 bases between. CDR3 length: 15 residues. The CDR3 here is CASSVGTIATGELFF. Written as DNA, the CDR3 is TGTGCCAGCAGCGTAGGGACTATTGCCACCGGGGAGCTGTTTTTT.

This chain joins TRBV7-9 and TRBJ2-7; TRBD1 agrees at 10 bases. The germline CDR1 and CDR2 sequences are SEHNR and FQNEAQ (reference sequence). Trimming cost V 3 bases and J 6 bases; bases outside gene matches: 2. This CDR3 comprises 13 residues. CDR3 sequence reads: CASSLTGGGEQYF. CDR3 DNA: TGTGCCAGCAGCTTGACAGGGGGCGGCGAGCAGTACTTC.

This chain joins TRBV5-1 and TRBJ2-1; D is possibly TRBD1 (5 bases). The CDR3 has 15 amino acids. Germline CDR1 and CDR2: SGHRS and YFSETQ. V was shortened by 3 bases and J by 7 bases, with 17 bases between the two germline ends. The CDR3: CASSSQWQGRNEQFF. The CDR3 coding sequence is TGCGCCAGCAGCTCCCAATGGCAGGGCCGTAATGAGCAGTTCTTC.

This clone was seen a single time. This chain uses TRBV5-3 with TRBJ2-5, with 10 bases that match TRBD1. TRBV5-3 is sorted into the ORF group, with uncertain function. This CDR3 is built from 15 residues. V shed 3 bases, J shed 4 bases, and the junction held 6 bases outside the gene matches. The CDR3 sequence is CARSSSGQGSETQYF. CDR3 coding DNA: TGTGCCAGAAGCTCATCGGGACAGGGGTCAGAGACCCAGTACTTC.